A selection of T cell receptor beta chains follows, all from one sample in a study of early T cells in non-severe SARS-CoV-2 infection. TCRdb ran MiXCR on the 5' RACE reads and lists one entry per CDR3 protein. The table shows tens of thousands of distinct CDR3 sequences, with over 12% occurring only once. The source material was whole blood. All receptors derive from an adult who was a healthcare worker with PCR-confirmed SARS-CoV-2 infection or an uninfected control (not recorded which). CDR3s include the opening cysteine and the closing phenylalanine or tryptophan. The D gene is left open where the match is weak. Not every row has a clone size; where given, it reads once, few, many or a size class.

D gene | J gene | CDR3 length | clone size | V gene | CDR3 DNA | CDR3 protein
. | TRBJ2-3 | 13 | many | TRBV11-2 | TGTGCCAGCAGCTTAGGCGCTGCAGATACGCAGTATTTT | CASSLGAADTQYF
. | TRBJ1-5 | 14 | . | TRBV6-5 | TGTGCCACCCCCGGGCCCGGCAGCGGTCAGCCCCAGCATTTT | CATPGPGSGQPQHF
TRBD1 | TRBJ2-4 | 14 | many | TRBV19 | TGTGCCAGTAGTGCAGGGGGCGCCAAAAACATTCAGTACTTC | CASSAGGAKNIQYF
. | TRBJ2-1 | 17 | . | TRBV7-9 | TGTGCCAGCAGCTTATCGGAAGCTGAGACGGTGCGGGATGAGCAGTTCTTC | CASSLSEAETVRDEQFF
. | TRBJ2-3 | 13 | . | TRBV9 | TGTGCCAGCAGCGCACAGCTCACAGATACGCAGTATTTT | CASSAQLTDTQYF
. | TRBJ2-3 | 15 | few | TRBV18 | TGTGCCAGCTCCCTCAGAGGAGTGGGCACAGATACGCAGTATTTT | CASSLRGVGTDTQYF
. | TRBJ2-4 | 13 | many | TRBV7-9 | TGTGCCAGCAGGCGGGACACCAAAAACATTCAGTACTTC | CASRRDTKNIQYF
TRBD1 | TRBJ1-4 | 16 | . | TRBV18 | TGTGCCAGCTCACCAGCCTCCGGGACAGCCGCCGAAAAACTGTTTTTT | CASSPASGTAAEKLFF
TRBD2 | TRBJ2-2 | 16 | few | TRBV29-1 | TGCAGCGTTGAACTAGCGGGATGGGACGTAACCGGGGAGCTGTTTTTT | CSVELAGWDVTGELFF
TRBD2 | TRBJ2-7 | 16 | . | TRBV20-1 | TGCAGTGCTAGAGACCCGCTGACTAGCGGGAGTTTCGAGCAGTACTTC | CSARDPLTSGSFEQYF
. | TRBJ2-7 | 14 | . | TRBV7-9 | TGTGCCAGCAGACCAACGACGACCTCCTACGAGCAGTACTTC | CASRPTTTSYEQYF
TRBD1 | TRBJ1-2 | 14 | few | TRBV6-1 | TGTGCCAGCAGCCGGACAGGGGGAAACTATGGCTACACCTTC | CASSRTGGNYGYTF
. | TRBJ2-7 | 12 | . | TRBV3-1 | TGTGCCAGCAGCCGCGACAGATACGAGCAGTACTTC | CASSRDRYEQYF
. | TRBJ2-6 | 15 | many | TRBV5-6 | TGTGCCAGCAGCTTGGTGGACTCTGGGGCCAACGTCCTGACTTTC | CASSLVDSGANVLTF
. | TRBJ2-1 | 18 | many | TRBV20-1 | TGCAGTGCTAGAGATGATGGCGCGACGGCAGTTTCCTACAATGAGCAGTTCTTC | CSARDDGATAVSYNEQFF
. | TRBJ2-7 | 12 | . | TRBV29-1 | TGCAGCGTTGTGCCGAGCTCCTACGAGCAGTACTTC | CSVVPSSYEQYF
. | TRBJ2-5 | 14 | . | TRBV20-1 | TGCAGTGCTAGGGTTGCGGGCCTCCAAGAGACCCAGTACTTC | CSARVAGLQETQYF
. | TRBJ1-2 | 14 | few | TRBV18 | TGTGCCACCCTGCCGGGTCGAGGGTTTCGAGGCTACACCTTC | CATLPGRGFRGYTF
. | TRBJ2-7 | 16 | . | TRBV2 | TGTGCCAGCAGTGAACTTGAACAGGGTACCTCCTACGAGCAGTACTTC | CASSELEQGTSYEQYF
. | TRBJ1-3 | 14 | many | TRBV7-9 | TGTGCCAGCAGCTCACGGGGATCCGGAAACACCATATATTTT | CASSSRGSGNTIYF
. | TRBJ2-3 | 15 | many | TRBV4-1 | TGCGCCAGCAGTCCCGAGGCGGGATCCACAGATACGCAGTATTTT | CASSPEAGSTDTQYF
. | TRBJ2-7 | 15 | few | TRBV11-2 | TGTGCCAGCAGCTTAGTGGACGCTCCGACCTACGAGCAGTACTTC | CASSLVDAPTYEQYF
TRBD2 | TRBJ2-1 | 19 | many | TRBV5-6 | TGTGCCAGCAGCTTGAGCTTCCGGACTAGCGGGGGGGCACACAATGAGCAGTTCTTC | CASSLSFRTSGGAHNEQFF
. | TRBJ1-1 | 12 | . | TRBV27 | TGTGCCAGATCAGGGCCTAACACTGAAGCTTTCTTT | CARSGPNTEAFF
TRBD1 | TRBJ2-6 | 18 | . | TRBV5-1 | TGCGTCAGCAGCTTGGGAGTGACAGGGGCATCTGGGGCCAACGTCCTGACTTTC | CVSSLGVTGASGANVLTF
. | TRBJ2-4 | 14 | . | TRBV5-1 | TGCGCCAGCAGTAGCAGTTTAGCCAAAAACATTCAGTACTTC | CASSSSLAKNIQYF
. | TRBJ2-1 | 14 | many | TRBV14 | TGTGCCAGCAGAGCAGGGTTCCCCTACAATGAGCAGTTCTTC | CASRAGFPYNEQFF
TRBD1 | TRBJ1-2 | 16 | . | TRBV9 | TGTGCCAGCAGCGTAGGTCCCGGGACAGTAACCTATGGCTACACCTTC | CASSVGPGTVTYGYTF
. | TRBJ1-1 | 13 | . | TRBV11-3 | TGTGCCAGCAGCTTAGCGTCGGGCGCTGAAGCTTTCTTT | CASSLASGAEAFF
. | TRBJ2-5 | 14 | many | TRBV12-3/TRBV12-4 | TGTGCCAGCAGTTCTAGTTCCAGCGGAGAGACCCAGTACTTC | CASSSSSSGETQYF
TRBD1 | TRBJ2-2 | 13 | many | TRBV5-1 | TGCGCCAGCGGACAGGGAATTAACGGGGAGCTGTTTTTT | CASGQGINGELFF
. | TRBJ1-2 | 10 | few | TRBV29-1 | TGCAGCGTTGAGACTTTGGGCTACACCTTC | CSVETLGYTF
. | TRBJ2-7 | 15 | few | TRBV11-2 | TGTGCCAGCAGCTTAACCCTTACCCCCTCATACGAGCAGTACTTC | CASSLTLTPSYEQYF
TRBD1 | TRBJ2-1 | 15 | . | TRBV11-1 | TGTGCCAGCACTGGACAGGCACGACGGGTTCATGAGCAGTTCTTC | CASTGQARRVHEQFF
TRBD1 | TRBJ2-2 | 18 | . | TRBV7-9 | TGTGCCAGCAGCTTGGTCCGGGACAGGGGGCTCGGCACCGGGGAGCTGTTTTTT | CASSLVRDRGLGTGELFF
. | TRBJ1-4 | 14 | . | TRBV7-6 | TGTGCCAGCAGCTTAGCTCCAGGGAAGGAAAAACTGTTTTTT | CASSLAPGKEKLFF
. | TRBJ1-4 | 14 | . | TRBV7-2 | TGTGCCAGCAGCTTATTTCAGGGAGATGAAAAACTGTTTTTT | CASSLFQGDEKLFF
TRBD1 | TRBJ2-5 | 15 | many | TRBV11-2 | TGTGCCAGCAGTCCAAACCCCGGACAGGGCGAGACCCAGTACTTC | CASSPNPGQGETQYF
TRBD2 | TRBJ2-1 | 14 | many | TRBV10-3 | TGTGCCATCATGGGAGCGGGGGGCCACAATGAGCAGTTCTTC | CAIMGAGGHNEQFF
TRBD2 | TRBJ2-7 | 15 | few | TRBV9 | TGTGCCAGCAGCGTAGGACTAGCGGGAGCCTACGAGCAGTACTTC | CASSVGLAGAYEQYF
. | TRBJ1-1 | 14 | once | TRBV2 | TGTGCCAGCGGTTTCCGCAGACTGAACACTGAAGCTTTCTTT | CASGFRRLNTEAFF
. | TRBJ2-1 | 13 | many | TRBV7-3 | TGTGCCAGCAGGAAGGACGTCTACAATGAGCAGTTCTTC | CASRKDVYNEQFF
. | TRBJ1-5 | 12 | few | TRBV20-1 | TGCAGTGCTGGGCGGCGGAATCAGCCCCAGCATTTT | CSAGRRNQPQHF
. | TRBJ2-5 | 18 | once | TRBV9 | TGTGCCAGCAGCGTAGATTTGGCCGACAGAGCATCCCAAGAGACCCAGTACTTC | CASSVDLADRASQETQYF
TRBD2 | TRBJ2-1 | 14 | . | TRBV29-1 | TGCAGCGTTGGCGGGCTAGCGGAGGGGTATGAGCAGTTCTTC | CSVGGLAEGYEQFF
. | TRBJ1-1 | 13 | . | TRBV12-3/TRBV12-4 | TGTGCCAGCAGGCCCCAATGGAGCACTGAAGCTTTCTTT | CASRPQWSTEAFF
. | TRBJ1-1 | 12 | many | TRBV20-1 | TGCAGTGCTCCCACGGGGAGGGTTGAAGCTTTCTTT | CSAPTGRVEAFF
. | TRBJ2-7 | 13 | many | TRBV5-6 | TGTGCCAGCAGCTTGAGGGACTCCTACGAGCAGTACTTC | CASSLRDSYEQYF